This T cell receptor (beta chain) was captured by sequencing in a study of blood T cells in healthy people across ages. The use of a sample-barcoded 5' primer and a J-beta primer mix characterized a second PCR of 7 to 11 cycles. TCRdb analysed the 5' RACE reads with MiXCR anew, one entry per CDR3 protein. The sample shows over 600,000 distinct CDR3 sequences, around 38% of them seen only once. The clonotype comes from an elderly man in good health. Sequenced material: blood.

The CDR3 DNA follows: TGCGCCAGCAGCTTGCGGGGGGGTGGCAGTTACAATGAGCAGTACTTC. It specifies CASSLRGGGSYNEQYF. The chain has TRBV5-1 and TRBJ2-7; 8 nucleotides line up with TRBD2. J gave up 7 bases and V 1 base, and 13 bases lay outside the gene matches. CDR3 length: 16 amino acids. Germline CDR1 and CDR2: SGHRS and YFSETQ.